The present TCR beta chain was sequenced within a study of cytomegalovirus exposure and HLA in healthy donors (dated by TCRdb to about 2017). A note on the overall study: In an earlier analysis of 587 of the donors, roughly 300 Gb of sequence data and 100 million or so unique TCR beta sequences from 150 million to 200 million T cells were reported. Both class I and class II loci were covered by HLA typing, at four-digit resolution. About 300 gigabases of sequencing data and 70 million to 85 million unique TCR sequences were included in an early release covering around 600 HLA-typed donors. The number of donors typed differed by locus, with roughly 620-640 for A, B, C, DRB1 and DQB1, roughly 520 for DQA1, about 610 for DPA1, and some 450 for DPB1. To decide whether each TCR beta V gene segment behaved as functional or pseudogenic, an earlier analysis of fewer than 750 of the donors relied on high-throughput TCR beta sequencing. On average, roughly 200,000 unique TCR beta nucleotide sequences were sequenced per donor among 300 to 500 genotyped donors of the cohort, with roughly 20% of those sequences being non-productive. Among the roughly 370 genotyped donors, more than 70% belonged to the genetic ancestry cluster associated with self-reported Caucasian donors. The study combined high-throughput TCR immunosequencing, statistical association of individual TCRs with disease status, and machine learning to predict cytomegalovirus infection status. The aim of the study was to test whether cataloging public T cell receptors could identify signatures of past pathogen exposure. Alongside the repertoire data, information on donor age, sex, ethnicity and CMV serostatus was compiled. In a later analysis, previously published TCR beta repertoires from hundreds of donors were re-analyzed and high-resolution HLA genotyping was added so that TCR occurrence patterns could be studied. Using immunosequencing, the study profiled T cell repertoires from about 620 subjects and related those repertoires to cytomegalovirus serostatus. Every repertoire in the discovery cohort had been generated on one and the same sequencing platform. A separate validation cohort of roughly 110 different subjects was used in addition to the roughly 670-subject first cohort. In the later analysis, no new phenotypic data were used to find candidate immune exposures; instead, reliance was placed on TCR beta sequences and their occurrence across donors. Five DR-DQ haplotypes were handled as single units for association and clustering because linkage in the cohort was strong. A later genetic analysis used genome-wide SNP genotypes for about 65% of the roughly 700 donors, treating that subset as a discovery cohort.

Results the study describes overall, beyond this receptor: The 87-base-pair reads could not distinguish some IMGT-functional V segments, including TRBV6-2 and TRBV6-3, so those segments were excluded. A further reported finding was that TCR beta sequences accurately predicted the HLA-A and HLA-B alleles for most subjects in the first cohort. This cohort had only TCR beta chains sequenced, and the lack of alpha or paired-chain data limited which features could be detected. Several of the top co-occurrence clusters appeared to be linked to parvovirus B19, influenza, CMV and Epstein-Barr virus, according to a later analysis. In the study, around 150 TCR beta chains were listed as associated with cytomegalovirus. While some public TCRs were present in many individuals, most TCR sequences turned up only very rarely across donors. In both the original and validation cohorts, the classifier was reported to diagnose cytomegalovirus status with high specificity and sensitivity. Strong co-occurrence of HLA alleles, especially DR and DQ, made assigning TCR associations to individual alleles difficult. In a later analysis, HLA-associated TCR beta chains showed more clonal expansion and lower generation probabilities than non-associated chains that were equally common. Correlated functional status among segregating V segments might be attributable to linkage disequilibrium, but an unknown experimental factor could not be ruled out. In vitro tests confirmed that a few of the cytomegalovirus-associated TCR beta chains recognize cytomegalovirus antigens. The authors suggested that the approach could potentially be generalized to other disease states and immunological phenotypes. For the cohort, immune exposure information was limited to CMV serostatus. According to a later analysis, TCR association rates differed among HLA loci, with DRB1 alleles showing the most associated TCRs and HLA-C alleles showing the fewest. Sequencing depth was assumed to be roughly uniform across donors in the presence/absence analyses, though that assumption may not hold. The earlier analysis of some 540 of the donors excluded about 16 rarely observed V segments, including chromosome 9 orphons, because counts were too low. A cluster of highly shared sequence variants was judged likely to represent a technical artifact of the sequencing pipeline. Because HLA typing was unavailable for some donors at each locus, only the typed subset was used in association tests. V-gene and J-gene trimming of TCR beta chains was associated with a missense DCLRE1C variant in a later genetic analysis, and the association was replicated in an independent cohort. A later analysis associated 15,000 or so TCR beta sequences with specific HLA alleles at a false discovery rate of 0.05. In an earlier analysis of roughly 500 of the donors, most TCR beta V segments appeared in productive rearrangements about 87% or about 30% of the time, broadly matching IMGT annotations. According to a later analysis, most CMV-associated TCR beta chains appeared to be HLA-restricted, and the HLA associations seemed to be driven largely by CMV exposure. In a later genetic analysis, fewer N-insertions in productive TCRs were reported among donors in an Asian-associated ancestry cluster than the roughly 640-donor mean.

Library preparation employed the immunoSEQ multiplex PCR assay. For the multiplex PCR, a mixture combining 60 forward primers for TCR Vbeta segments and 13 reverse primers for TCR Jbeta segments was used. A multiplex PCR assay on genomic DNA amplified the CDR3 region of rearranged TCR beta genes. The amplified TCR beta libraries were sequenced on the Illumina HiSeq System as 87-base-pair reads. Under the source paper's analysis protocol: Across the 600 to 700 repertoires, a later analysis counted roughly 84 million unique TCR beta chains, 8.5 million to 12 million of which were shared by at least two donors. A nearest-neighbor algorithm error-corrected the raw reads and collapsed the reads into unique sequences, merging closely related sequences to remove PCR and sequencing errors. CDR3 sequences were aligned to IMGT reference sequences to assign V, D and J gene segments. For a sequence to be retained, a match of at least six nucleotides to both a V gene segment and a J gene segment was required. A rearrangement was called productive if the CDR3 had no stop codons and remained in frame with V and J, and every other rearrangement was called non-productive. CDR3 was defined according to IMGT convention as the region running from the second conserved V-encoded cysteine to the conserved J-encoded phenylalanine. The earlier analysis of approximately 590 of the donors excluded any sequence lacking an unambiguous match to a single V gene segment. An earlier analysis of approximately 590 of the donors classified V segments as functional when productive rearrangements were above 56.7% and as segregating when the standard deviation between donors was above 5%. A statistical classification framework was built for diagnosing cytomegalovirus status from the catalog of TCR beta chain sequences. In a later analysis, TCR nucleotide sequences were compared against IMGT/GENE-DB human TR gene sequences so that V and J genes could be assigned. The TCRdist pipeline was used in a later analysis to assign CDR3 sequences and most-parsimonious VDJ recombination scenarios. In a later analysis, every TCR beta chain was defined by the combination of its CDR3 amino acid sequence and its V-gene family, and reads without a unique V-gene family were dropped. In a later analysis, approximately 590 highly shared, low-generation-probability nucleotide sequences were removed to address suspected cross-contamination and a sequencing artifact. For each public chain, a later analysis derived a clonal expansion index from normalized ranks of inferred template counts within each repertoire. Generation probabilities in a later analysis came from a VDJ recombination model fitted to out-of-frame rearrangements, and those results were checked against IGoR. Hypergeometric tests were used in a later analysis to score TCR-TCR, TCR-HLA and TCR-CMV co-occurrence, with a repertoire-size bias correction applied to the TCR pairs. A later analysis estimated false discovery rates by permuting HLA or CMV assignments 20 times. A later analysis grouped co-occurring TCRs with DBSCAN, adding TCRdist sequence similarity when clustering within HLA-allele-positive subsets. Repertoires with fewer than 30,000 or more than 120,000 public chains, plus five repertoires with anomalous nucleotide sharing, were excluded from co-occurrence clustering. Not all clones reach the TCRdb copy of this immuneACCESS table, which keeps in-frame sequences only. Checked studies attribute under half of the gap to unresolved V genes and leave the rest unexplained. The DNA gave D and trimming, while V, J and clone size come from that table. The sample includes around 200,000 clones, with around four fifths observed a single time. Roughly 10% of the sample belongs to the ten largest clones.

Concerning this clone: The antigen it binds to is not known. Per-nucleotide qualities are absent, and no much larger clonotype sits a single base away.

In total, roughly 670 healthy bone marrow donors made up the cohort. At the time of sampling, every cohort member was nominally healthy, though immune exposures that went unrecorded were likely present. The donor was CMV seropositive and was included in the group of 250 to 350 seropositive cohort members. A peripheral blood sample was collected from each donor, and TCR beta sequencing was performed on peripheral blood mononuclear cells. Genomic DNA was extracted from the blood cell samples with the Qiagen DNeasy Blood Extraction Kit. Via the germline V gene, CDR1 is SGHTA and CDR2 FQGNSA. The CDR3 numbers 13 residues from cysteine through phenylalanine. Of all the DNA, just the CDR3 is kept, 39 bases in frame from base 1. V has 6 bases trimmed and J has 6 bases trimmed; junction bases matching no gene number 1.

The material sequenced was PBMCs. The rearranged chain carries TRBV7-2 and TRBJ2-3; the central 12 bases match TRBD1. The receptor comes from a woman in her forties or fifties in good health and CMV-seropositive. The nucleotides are TGTGCCAGCAGAGGGACAGGGGGCGATACGCAGTATTTT. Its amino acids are CASRGTGGDTQYF.